These 11 T cell receptor beta chains were sequenced from one sample in a study of shared clonotypes between healthy human individuals. It was CD45RO-negative cells, positively selected for CCR7, that made up naive CD8 cells, with terminally differentiated effector memory CD45RA+ cells excluded. Some clones are missing from TCRdb's copy, which holds only in-frame ones; the method was immunoSEQ multiplex PCR. The table records some 2 million clones, less than 95% of them present only once. Sequencing was performed on naive CD8+ T cells sorted from blood. The receptor source for this set is a man aged 18 to 30 in good health.

DNA for the CDR3: TGTGCCAGCAGCCATATGTTAGTCGGGATTTACAATGAGCAGTTCTTC. Translated, it gives CASSHMLVGIYNEQFF. The genes are TRBV14 and TRBJ2-1; a weak D match, TRBD2 (5 bases). The CDR3 loop spans 16 amino acids. CDR1 and CDR2 from the germline V gene are SGHDN and FVKESK. V was clipped by 3 bases and J by 4 bases, with 16 bases between them.

The J gene is TRBJ1-4, the V gene TRBV13; D possibly corresponds to TRBD1 (6 bases). V was trimmed by 5 bases and J by 1 base, leaving 8 bases between them. CDR1 and CDR2 (germline): PRHDT, FYEKMQ (reference sequence). The length of the CDR3 is 14 residues. The CDR3 DNA reads as TGTGCCAGCAGCCCGGGACAAACTAATGAAAAACTGTTTTTT. The encoded protein is CASSPGQTNEKLFF.

The V and J genes are TRBV6-6 and TRBJ2-7; 9 nucleotides agree with TRBD2. The CDR3 covers 13 residues. Looked up from germline, CDR1 is MNHNY and CDR2 is SVGAGI (reference sequence). V trimming: 5 bases; J trimming: 6 bases; junction bases outside the gene matches: 5. Here the CDR3 DNA reads TGTGCCAGCAGTGATAGCGGGGGCATCGAGCAGTACTTC. It encodes CASSDSGGIEQYF.

Comment on this clone: The same CDR3 can be traced to other DNA sequences in this sample. This sequence joins TRBV9 and TRBJ2-3; perhaps TRBD1 as D (5 bases). The ends were cut back, 0 bases at V and 3 bases at J, with 8 bases in the middle. The CDR3 loop spans 14 amino acids. Germline V gene sequence: CDR1 SGDLS, CDR2 YYNGEE. In nucleotides, the CDR3 is TGTGCCAGCAGCGTAGTTAGGGGTACAGATACGCAGTATTTT. Amino acid sequence: CASSVVRGTDTQYF.

As concerns this clone: This sample includes further DNA sequences coding for the same CDR3. V usage is TRBV9 and J usage is TRBJ2-7; 8 bases align to TRBD2. Losses at the gene ends were 3 bases for V and 0 bases for J; bases not matched to a gene: 2. CDR1 SGDLS and CDR2 YYNGEE come from the germline V gene. This CDR3 is 14 amino acids long. For the CDR3, the DNA is TGTGCCAGCAGCGACGGGACTAGCTCCTACGAGCAGTACTTC. It specifies CASSDGTSSYEQYF.

V and J are TRBV6-1 and TRBJ2-3; D is ambiguous. Germline lookup yields CDR1 MNHNS and CDR2 SASEGT. The CDR3 runs 11 residues. Between the trimmed V and J ends, which lost 6 bases and 4 bases, there was a span of 5 bases. In DNA, the CDR3 is TGTGCCAGCAGCCCTTCAGATACGCAGTATTTT. It yields the protein CASSPSDTQYF.

The count of this clone is one. The chain uses TRBV5-1 and TRBJ2-5; 8 bases line up with TRBD1. J gave up 5 bases and V 4 bases, and 7 bases lay outside the gene matches. The CDR3 contains 14 residues. Germline CDR1 SGHRS, CDR2 YFSETQ. Here the CDR3 DNA reads TGCGCCAGCAGCCCCGGGACAGGCTGGGAGACCCAGTACTTC. Amino acid sequence: CASSPGTGWETQYF. Looking up the rest from reference TRBV5-1 and TRBJ2-5 gives the full variable domain: KAGVTQTPRYLIKTRGQQVTLSCSPISGHRSVSWYQQTPGQGLQFLFEYFSETQRNKGNFPGRFSGRQFSNSRSEMNVSTLELGDSALYLCASSPGTGWETQYFGPGTRLLVL.

This rearrangement joins TRBV7-2 to TRBJ1-1; D may be TRBD1 (5 bases). This CDR3 has 16 amino acids. Germline CDR1 is SGHTA and CDR2 is FQGNSA. Trimming pared 1 base from V and 1 base from J, leaving 13 bases between. CDR3 protein: CASSLGRDGRNTEAFF. DNA for the CDR3: TGTGCCAGCAGCTTAGGGAGGGACGGCCGGAACACTGAAGCTTTCTTT.

This chain joins TRBV11-2 and TRBJ2-7, with TRBD1 matching over 7 bases. This CDR3 has 14 amino acids. Germline CDR1 is SGHAT and CDR2 is FQNNGV. The V gene end was trimmed by 5 bases and the J gene end by 7 bases; junction bases not matched to a gene: 11. The CDR3 protein is CASSEGQTSWEQYF. CDR3 DNA: TGTGCCAGCAGCGAGGGACAGACCTCATGGGAGCAGTACTTC.

This clone showed up just once. The chain has TRBV4-3 and TRBJ2-7, with D uncertain. The length of the CDR3 is 15 residues. The V end was cut by 0 bases, the J end by 7 bases, with 16 bases between. From germline, CDR1 is LGHNA and CDR2 YSLEER. CDR3 sequence: CASSQEVPPPVEQYF. DNA for the CDR3: TGCGCCAGCAGCCAAGAGGTGCCGCCTCCGGTAGAGCAGTACTTC.

The gene calls are TRBV5-1 and TRBJ2-7; a possible D gene is TRBD1 (6 bases). Between the trimmed V and J ends, which lost 0 bases and 5 bases, there was a span of 15 bases. From germline, CDR1 is SGHRS and CDR2 YFSETQ. The length of the CDR3 is 15 residues. The CDR3 DNA is TGCGCCAGCAGCTTGGAACGGCAGGGGATCGACGAGCAGTACTTC. Residues: CASSLERQGIDEQYF. Full variable domain (missing parts from reference TRBV5-1 and TRBJ2-7): KAGVTQTPRYLIKTRGQQVTLSCSPISGHRSVSWYQQTPGQGLQFLFEYFSETQRNKGNFPGRFSGRQFSNSRSEMNVSTLELGDSALYLCASSLERQGIDEQYFGPGTRLTVT.